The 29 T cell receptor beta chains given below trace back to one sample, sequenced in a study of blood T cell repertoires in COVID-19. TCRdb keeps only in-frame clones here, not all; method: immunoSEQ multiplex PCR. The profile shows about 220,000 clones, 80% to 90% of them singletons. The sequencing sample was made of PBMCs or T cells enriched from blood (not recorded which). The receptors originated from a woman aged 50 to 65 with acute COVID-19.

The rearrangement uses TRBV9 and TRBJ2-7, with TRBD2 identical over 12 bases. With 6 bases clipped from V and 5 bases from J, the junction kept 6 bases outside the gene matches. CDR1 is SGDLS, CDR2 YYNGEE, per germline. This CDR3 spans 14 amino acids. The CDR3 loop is CASNLAGGLNEQYF. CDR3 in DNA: TGTGCCAGCAACCTAGCGGGAGGGTTAAACGAGCAGTACTTC. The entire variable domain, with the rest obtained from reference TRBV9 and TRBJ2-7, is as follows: DSGVTQTPKHLITATGQRVTLRCSPRSGDLSVYWYQQSLDQGLQFLIQYYNGEERAKGNILERFSAQQFPDLHSELNLSSLELGDSALYFCASNLAGGLNEQYFGPGTRLTVT.

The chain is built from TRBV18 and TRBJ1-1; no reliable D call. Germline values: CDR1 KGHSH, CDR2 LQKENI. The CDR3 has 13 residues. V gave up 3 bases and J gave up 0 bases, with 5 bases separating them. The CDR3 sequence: CASSPVVNTEAFF. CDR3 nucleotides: TGTGCCAGCTCACCTGTCGTGAACACTGAAGCTTTCTTT.

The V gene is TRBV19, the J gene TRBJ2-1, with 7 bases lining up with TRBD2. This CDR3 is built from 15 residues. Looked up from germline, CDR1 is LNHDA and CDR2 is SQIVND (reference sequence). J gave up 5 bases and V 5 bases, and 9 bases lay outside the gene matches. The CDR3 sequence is CASSQAASGHNEQFF. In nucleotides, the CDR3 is TGTGCCAGTAGTCAGGCGGCTAGCGGCCACAATGAGCAGTTCTTC.

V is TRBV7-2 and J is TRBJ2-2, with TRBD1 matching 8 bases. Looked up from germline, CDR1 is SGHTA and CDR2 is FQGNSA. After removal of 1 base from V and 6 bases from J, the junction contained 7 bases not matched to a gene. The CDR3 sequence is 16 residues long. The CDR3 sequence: CASSLVGTGLSGELFF. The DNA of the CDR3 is TGTGCCAGCAGCTTAGTCGGGACAGGTCTTTCCGGGGAGCTGTTTTTT.

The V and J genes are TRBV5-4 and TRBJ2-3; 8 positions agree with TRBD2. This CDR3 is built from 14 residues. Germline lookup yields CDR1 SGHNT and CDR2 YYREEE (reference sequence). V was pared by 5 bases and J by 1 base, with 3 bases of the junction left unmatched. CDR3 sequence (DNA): TGTGCCAGCAGGTTAGCGGGACGCACAGATACGCAGTATTTT. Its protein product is CASRLAGRTDTQYF.

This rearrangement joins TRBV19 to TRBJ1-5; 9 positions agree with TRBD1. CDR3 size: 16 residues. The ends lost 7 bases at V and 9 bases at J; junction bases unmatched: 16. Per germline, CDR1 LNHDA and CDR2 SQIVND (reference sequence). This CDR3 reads CASIAGTGTGSRPQHF. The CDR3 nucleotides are TGTGCCAGTATTGCCGGGACCGGGACAGGGTCTCGGCCCCAGCATTTT.

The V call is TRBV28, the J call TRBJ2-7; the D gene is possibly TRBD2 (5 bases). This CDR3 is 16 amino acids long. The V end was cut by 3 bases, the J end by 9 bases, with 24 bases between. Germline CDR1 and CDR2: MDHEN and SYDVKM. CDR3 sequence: CASSFLGDGKSLGQYF. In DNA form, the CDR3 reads TGTGCCAGCAGTTTCCTGGGTGACGGGAAGTCGCTGGGGCAGTACTTC.

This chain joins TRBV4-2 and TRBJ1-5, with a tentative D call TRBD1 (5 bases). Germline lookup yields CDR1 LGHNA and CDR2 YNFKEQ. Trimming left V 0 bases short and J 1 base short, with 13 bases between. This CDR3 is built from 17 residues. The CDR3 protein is CASSQDRVHGSNQPQHF. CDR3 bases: TGTGCCAGCAGCCAAGACAGGGTGCATGGAAGCAATCAGCCCCAGCATTTT.

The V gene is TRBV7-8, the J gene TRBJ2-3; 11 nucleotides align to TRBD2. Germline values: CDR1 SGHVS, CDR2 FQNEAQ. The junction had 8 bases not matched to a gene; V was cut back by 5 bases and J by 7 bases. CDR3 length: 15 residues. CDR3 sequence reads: CASSPTSGSRNTQYF. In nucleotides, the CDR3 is TGTGCCAGCAGCCCCACTAGCGGGAGTCGAAATACGCAGTATTTT.

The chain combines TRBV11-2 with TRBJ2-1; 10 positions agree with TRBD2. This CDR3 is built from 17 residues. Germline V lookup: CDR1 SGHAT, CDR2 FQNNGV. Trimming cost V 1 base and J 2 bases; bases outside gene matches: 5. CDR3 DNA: TGTGCCAGCAGCTTAGCCTTAGCGGGAGGCCCCTACAATGAGCAGTTCTTC. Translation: CASSLALAGGPYNEQFF.

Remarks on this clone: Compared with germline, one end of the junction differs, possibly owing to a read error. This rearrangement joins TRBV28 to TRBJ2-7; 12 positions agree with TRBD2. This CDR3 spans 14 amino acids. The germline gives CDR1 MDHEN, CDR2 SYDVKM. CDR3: CGSMTSGSSREQYF. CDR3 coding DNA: TGTGGCAGCATGACTAGCGGGAGCTCTCGCGAGCAGTACTTC.

CDR3: CASSDRDIHNSPLHF. DNA for the CDR3: TGTGCCAGCAGCGACCGGGACATACATAATTCACCCCTCCACTTT. The V call is TRBV7-2, the J call TRBJ1-6, with D perhaps matching TRBD1 (6 bases). V was cut by 5 bases and J by 5 bases, with 13 bases left in between. This CDR3 comprises 15 residues. CDR1 is SGHTA and CDR2 is FQGNSA in the germline V gene.

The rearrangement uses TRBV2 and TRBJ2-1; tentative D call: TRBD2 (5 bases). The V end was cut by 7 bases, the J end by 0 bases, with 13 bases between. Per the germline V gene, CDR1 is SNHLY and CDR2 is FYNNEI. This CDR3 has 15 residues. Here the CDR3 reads CASKGVPSSYNEQFF. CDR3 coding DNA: TGTGCCAGCAAGGGAGTACCGAGCTCCTACAATGAGCAGTTCTTC.

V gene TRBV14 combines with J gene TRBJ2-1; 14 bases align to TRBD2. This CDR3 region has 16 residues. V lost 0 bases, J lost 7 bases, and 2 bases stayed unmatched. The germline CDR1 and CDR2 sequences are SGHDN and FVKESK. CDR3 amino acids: CASSQDRTSGRNEQFF. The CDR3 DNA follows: TGTGCCAGCAGCCAAGATCGGACTAGCGGGAGGAATGAGCAGTTCTTC.

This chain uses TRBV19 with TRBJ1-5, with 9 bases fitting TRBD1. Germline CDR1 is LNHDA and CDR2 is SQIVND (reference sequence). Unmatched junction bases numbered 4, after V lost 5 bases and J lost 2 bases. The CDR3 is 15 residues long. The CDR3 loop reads CASSPRTGGNQPQHF. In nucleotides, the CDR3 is TGTGCCAGTAGTCCTCGGACAGGGGGCAATCAGCCCCAGCATTTT.

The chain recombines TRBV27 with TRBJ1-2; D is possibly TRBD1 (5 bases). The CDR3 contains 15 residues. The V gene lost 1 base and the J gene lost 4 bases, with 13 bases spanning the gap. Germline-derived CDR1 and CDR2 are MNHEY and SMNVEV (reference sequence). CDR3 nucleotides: TGTGCCAGCAGTTTATTGGGCAGGGCCCCCTATGGCTACACCTTC. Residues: CASSLLGRAPYGYTF.

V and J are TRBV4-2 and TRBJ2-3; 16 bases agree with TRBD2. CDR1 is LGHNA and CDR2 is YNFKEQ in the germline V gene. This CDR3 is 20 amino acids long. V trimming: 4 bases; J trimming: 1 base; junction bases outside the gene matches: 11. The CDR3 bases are TGTGCCAGCAGCCTAACCGCCGGGACTAGCGGGAGGGCCGGCACAGATACGCAGTATTTT. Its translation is CASSLTAGTSGRAGTDTQYF.

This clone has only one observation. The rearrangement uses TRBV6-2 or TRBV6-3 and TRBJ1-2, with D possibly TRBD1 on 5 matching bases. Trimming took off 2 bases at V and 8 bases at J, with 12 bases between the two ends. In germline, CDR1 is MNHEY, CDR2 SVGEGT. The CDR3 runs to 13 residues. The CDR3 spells CASSYEQVEGYTF. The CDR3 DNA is TGTGCCAGCAGTTACGAACAGGTCGAAGGCTACACCTTC.

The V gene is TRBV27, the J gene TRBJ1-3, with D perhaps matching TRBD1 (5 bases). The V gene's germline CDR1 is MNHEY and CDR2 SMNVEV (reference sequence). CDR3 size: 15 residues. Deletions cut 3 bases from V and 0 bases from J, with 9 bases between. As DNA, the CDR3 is TGTGCCAGCAGTTTCACAGGAGACTCTGGAAACACCATATATTTT. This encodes CASSFTGDSGNTIYF.

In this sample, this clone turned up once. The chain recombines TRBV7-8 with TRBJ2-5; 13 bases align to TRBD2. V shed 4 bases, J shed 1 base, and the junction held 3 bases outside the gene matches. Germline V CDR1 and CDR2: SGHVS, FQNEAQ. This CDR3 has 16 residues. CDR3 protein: CASSWGLAGTQETQYF. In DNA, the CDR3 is TGTGCCAGCAGCTGGGGACTAGCGGGAACCCAAGAGACCCAGTACTTC.

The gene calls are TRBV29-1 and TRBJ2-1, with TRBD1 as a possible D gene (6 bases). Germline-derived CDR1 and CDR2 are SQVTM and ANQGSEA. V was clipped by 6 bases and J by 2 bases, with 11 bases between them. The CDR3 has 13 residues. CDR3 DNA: TGCAGCGTCAGAAGGGACACCTACAATGAGCAGTTCTTC. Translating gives CSVRRDTYNEQFF.

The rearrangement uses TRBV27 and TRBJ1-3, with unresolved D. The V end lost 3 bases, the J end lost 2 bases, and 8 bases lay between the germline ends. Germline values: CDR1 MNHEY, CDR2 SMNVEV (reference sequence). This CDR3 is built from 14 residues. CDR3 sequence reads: CASSFRGAGNTIYF. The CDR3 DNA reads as TGTGCCAGCAGTTTTCGGGGAGCTGGAAACACCATATATTTT.

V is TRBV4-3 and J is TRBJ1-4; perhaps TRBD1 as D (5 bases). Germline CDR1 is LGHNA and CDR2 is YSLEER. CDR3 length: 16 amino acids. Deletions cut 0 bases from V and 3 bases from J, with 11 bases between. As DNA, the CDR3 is TGCGCCAGCAGCCAAGACACAGACAGATCTAATGAAAAACTGTTTTTT. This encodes CASSQDTDRSNEKLFF.

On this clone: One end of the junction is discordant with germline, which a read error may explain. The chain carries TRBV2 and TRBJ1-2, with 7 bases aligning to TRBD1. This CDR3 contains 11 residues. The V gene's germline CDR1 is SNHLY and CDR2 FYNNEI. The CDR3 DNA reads TGTGCCAGCAGTGCATGGGACAGACTCCCCTTC. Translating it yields CASSAWDRLPF.

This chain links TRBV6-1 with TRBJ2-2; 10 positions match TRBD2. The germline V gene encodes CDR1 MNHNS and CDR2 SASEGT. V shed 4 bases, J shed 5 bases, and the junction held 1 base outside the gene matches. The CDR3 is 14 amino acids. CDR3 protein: CASSVTSGTGELFF. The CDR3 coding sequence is TGTGCCAGCAGTGTGACTAGCGGGACCGGGGAGCTGTTTTTT.

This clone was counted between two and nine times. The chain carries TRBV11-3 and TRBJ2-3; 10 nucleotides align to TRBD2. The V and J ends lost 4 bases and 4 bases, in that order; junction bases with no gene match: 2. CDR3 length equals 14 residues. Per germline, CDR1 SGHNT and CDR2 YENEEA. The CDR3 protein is CASSSSGRSDTQYF. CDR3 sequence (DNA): TGTGCCAGCAGCTCTAGCGGGAGATCAGATACGCAGTATTTT.

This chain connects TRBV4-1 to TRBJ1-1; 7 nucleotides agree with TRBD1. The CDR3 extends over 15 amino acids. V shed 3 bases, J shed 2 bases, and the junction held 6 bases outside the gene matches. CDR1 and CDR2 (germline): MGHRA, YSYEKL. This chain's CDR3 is CASSQPRQGNTEAFF. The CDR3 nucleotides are TGCGCCAGCAGCCAGCCTAGACAGGGAAACACTGAAGCTTTCTTT.

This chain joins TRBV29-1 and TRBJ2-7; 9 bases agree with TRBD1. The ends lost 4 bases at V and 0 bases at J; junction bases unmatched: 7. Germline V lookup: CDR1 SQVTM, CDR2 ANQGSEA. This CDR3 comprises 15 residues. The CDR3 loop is CSVGGWTGVSYEQYF. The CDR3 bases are TGCAGCGTTGGGGGTTGGACAGGGGTCTCCTACGAGCAGTACTTC.

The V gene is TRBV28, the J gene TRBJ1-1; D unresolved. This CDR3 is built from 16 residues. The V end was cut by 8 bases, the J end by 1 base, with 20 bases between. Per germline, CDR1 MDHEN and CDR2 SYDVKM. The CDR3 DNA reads TGTGCCAGCCCGCCCCTCGCAGGCAGTCGGAACACTGAAGCTTTCTTT. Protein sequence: CASPPLAGSRNTEAFF.